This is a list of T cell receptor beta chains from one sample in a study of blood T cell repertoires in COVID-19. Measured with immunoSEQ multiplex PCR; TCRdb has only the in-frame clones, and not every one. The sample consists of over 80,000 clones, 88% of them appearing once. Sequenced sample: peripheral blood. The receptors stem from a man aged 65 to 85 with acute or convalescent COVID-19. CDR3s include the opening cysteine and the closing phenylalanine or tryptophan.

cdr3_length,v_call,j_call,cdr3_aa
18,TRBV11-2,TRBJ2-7,CASSLATGETSGSYEQYF
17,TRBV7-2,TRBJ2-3,CASSLFIAGLSTDTQYF
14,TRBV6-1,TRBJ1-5,CASSEVQYNQPQHF
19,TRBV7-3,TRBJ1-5,CASSFQQGAGGQSNQPQHF
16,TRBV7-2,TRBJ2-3,CASSSSIGSGTDTQYF
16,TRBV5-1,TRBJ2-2,CASSLAGGFGAGELFF
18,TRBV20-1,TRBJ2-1,CSASLPLARTQVLDEQFF
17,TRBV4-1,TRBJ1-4,CASSQDETGTGNEKLFF
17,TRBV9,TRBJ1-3,CASSVVSEGAAGNTIYF
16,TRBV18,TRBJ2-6,CASSHPGGAGANVLTF
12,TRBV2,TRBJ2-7,CASSGQGYEQYF